The 27 T cell receptor beta chains below all came from one sample that was sequenced in a study of shared clonotypes between healthy human individuals. TCRdb keeps only in-frame clones here, not all; method: immunoSEQ multiplex PCR. The sample lists about 1 million clones, about 77% occurring once. The sample comprised memory CD4+ T cells sorted from blood. Noted subset: CD45RA-negative fraction. These receptors came from a man aged 18 to 29 in good health.

The chain is built from TRBV30 and TRBJ2-1; TRBD2 aligns across 7 bases. The CDR3 consists of 11 residues. From germline, CDR1 is GTSNPN and CDR2 SVGIG (reference sequence). Unmatched junction bases numbered 2, after V lost 0 bases and J lost 12 bases. CDR3 region: CAWSVSGGQFF. The CDR3 DNA follows: TGTGCCTGGAGTGTATCGGGAGGGCAGTTCTTC.

The V and J genes are TRBV15 and TRBJ2-6, with D tentatively TRBD1 (5 bases). This CDR3 has 18 residues. Per germline, CDR1 LNHNV and CDR2 YYDKDF (reference sequence). The V and J ends lost 5 bases and 9 bases respectively, with 26 bases between them. The CDR3 here is CATSPSGQAAELGNVLTF. In DNA, the CDR3 is TGTGCCACCAGCCCTTCAGGGCAGGCTGCCGAGTTAGGCAACGTCCTGACTTTC.

The chain has TRBV18 and TRBJ1-2, with TRBD1 identical over 10 bases. CDR1 KGHSH and CDR2 LQKENI come from the germline V gene. The CDR3 has 16 amino acids. The trim removed 2 bases at V and 6 bases at J, leaving 9 bases unmatched. CDR3 sequence reads: CASSPGTEGQGHGYTF. DNA of the CDR3: TGTGCCAGCTCACCAGGGACCGAGGGACAGGGGCATGGCTACACCTTC.

J is TRBJ1-3 and V is TRBV5-6; D not resolved. The germline CDR1 and CDR2 sequences are SGHDT and YYEEEE. The CDR3 loop spans 12 amino acids. The ends were cut back, 0 bases at V and 12 bases at J, with 10 bases in the middle. The DNA for the CDR3 is TGTGCCAGCAGCTTGGTTGAGAGTTTCATATATTTT. Translation gives CASSLVESFIYF.

The rearrangement uses TRBV5-1 and TRBJ2-3; TRBD1 agrees at 8 bases. The CDR3 covers 15 residues. Germline CDR1 is SGHRS and CDR2 is YFSETQ. V lost 4 bases, J lost 3 bases, and 7 bases stayed unmatched. The CDR3 here is CASSPQGAGTDTQYF. For the CDR3, the DNA is TGCGCCAGCAGCCCCCAGGGGGCAGGAACAGATACGCAGTATTTT.

This clone came up many times. The same CDR3 is also encoded by other DNA sequences in this sample. This chain links TRBV4-1 with TRBJ2-3; 7 positions match TRBD2. The V segment lost 0 bases and the J segment 5 bases; nucleotides outside the gene matches: 8. The CDR3 runs to 16 residues. Germline V gives CDR1 MGHRA, CDR2 YSYEKL. The CDR3 loop reads CASSQEPGLGEDTQYF. In DNA form, the CDR3 reads TGCGCCAGCAGCCAAGAACCCGGACTAGGTGAAGATACGCAGTATTTT.

The chain has TRBV10-2 and TRBJ2-5; the match to TRBD2 covers 11 bases. Germline-derived CDR1 and CDR2 are WSHSY and SAAADI. The CDR3 sequence is 16 residues long. The V gene end was trimmed by 3 bases and the J gene end by 6 bases; junction bases not matched to a gene: 9. The CDR3 loop reads CASSDSSGRMVKTQYF. The DNA for the CDR3 is TGCGCCAGCAGTGACTCTAGCGGGAGGATGGTAAAGACCCAGTACTTC.

V is TRBV6-5 and J is TRBJ1-4, with D tentatively TRBD1 (6 bases). The CDR3 sequence is 16 residues long. V dropped 0 bases and J dropped 5 bases, with 13 bases sitting between them. Germline loops: CDR1 MNHEY, CDR2 SVGAGI. CDR3 protein: CASSYSTARGNEKLFF. The DNA of the CDR3 is TGTGCCAGCAGTTACTCGACCGCTAGGGGGAATGAAAAACTGTTTTTT.

The table lists this clone with many counts. The CDR3 protein is CASSLPTSGSYEQYF. The CDR3 region has the DNA TGTGCCAGCAGCTTGCCCACTAGCGGGAGCTACGAGCAGTACTTC. V usage is TRBV7-2 and J usage is TRBJ2-7, with TRBD2 identical over 11 bases. V dropped 3 bases and J dropped 3; count of bases not matched to a gene: 4. The V gene's germline CDR1 is SGHTA and CDR2 FQGNSA. There are 15 residues in the CDR3.

This CDR3 reads CASSLERGLVPEAFF. The CDR3, as DNA: TGTGCCAGCAGCTTAGAAAGGGGGCTTGTTCCTGAAGCTTTCTTT. The genes are TRBV7-9 and TRBJ1-1; 7 nucleotides align to TRBD1. From germline, CDR1 is SEHNR and CDR2 FQNEAQ (reference sequence). The ends lost 1 base at V and 6 bases at J; junction bases unmatched: 8. The CDR3 consists of 15 residues.

V and J are TRBV18 and TRBJ2-7; D ambiguous. The CDR3 spans 13 residues. Germline CDR1 KGHSH, CDR2 LQKENI. V was trimmed by 6 bases and J by 5 bases, leaving 14 bases between them. The CDR3 DNA reads TGTGCCAGCTCCCGAGTAAGAATGAACGAGCAGTACTTC. This sequence encodes CASSRVRMNEQYF.

With respect to this clone: This may come from a read error, since a much larger clone is one base off. Within the sample, other DNA sequences also encode this same CDR3. The chain carries TRBV5-1 and TRBJ2-5; no definite D call. V was clipped by 4 bases and J by 2 bases, with 6 bases between them. Germline V gene data show CDR1 as SGHRS and CDR2 as YFSETQ. CDR3 size: 12 residues. The CDR3 loop reads CASSTPQETQYF. For the CDR3, the DNA is TGCGCCAGCAGCACTCCTCAAGAGACCCAGTACTTC.

Comments on this clone: A read error may produce the germline difference seen at one junction end. This chain connects TRBV7-7 to TRBJ2-1, with 8 bases fitting TRBD1. This CDR3 is built from 16 residues. Germline CDR1 SSHAT, CDR2 FNYEAQ (reference sequence). The CDR3 DNA is TGTGCTAGCAGCTGGGACAGGCCAGGCCCGAACAATGAGCAGTTCTTC. Translating it yields CASSWDRPGPNNEQFF.

The chain employs TRBV11-3 and TRBJ2-3; weak D call: TRBD1 (6 bases). This CDR3 has 14 residues. V lost 4 bases and J lost 6, with 14 bases in between. CDR1 and CDR2 (germline): SGHNT, YENEEA. CDR3 amino acids: CASSSYSQGDTQYF. Written as DNA, the CDR3 is TGTGCCAGCAGCTCCTACTCACAGGGTGATACGCAGTATTTT.

This clone came up once. This sample includes further DNA sequences coding for the same CDR3. The rearrangement joins TRBV9 to TRBJ1-2; tentative D call: TRBD1 (5 bases). Germline CDR1 SGDLS, CDR2 YYNGEE. With 0 bases removed from V and 1 base from J, the gap between germline ends came to 10 bases. The CDR3 sequence is 15 residues long. The DNA for the CDR3 is TGTGCCAGCAGCGTAGGGCAGGGTGGTAACTATGGCTACACCTTC. Residues: CASSVGQGGNYGYTF. The full variable domain, its missing parts supplied by reference TRBV9 and TRBJ1-2, is DSGVTQTPKHLITATGQRVTLRCSPRSGDLSVYWYQQSLDQGLQFLIQYYNGEERAKGNILERFSAQQFPDLHSELNLSSLELGDSALYFCASSVGQGGNYGYTFGSGTRLTVV.

Comments on this clone: This sample includes further DNA sequences coding for the same CDR3. The V call is TRBV29-1, the J call TRBJ1-1; D is uncertain. The V gene lost 6 bases and the J gene lost 1 base, with 6 bases spanning the gap. Germline V gene sequence: CDR1 SQVTM, CDR2 ANQGSEA. The CDR3 spans 11 residues. This CDR3 is CSVLGNTEAFF. CDR3 nucleotide sequence: TGCAGCGTATTGGGGAACACTGAAGCTTTCTTT.

This clone was seen more than once but under ten times. The chain is built from TRBV18 and TRBJ1-5, with 7 bases that match TRBD1. CDR3 length: 16 residues. The trim removed 2 bases at V and 2 bases at J, leaving 6 bases unmatched. Germline CDR1 reads KGHSH; CDR2 reads LQKENI. The DNA of the CDR3 is TGTGCCAGCTCACCAGTGGGACAGCAGGGCAATCAGCCCCAGCATTTT. Translating gives CASSPVGQQGNQPQHF.

This rearrangement joins TRBV28 to TRBJ1-5; D ambiguous. Trimming took 6 bases from V and 3 from J, leaving 12 bases between them. This CDR3 is 14 amino acids long. In germline, CDR1 is MDHEN, CDR2 SYDVKM. CDR3 DNA: TGTGCCAGCAGGGCCCCGAGCCCCAATCAGCCCCAGCATTTT. Protein: CASRAPSPNQPQHF.

The chain is built from TRBV6-5 and TRBJ1-2, with 9 positions matching TRBD1. The V gene's germline CDR1 is MNHEY and CDR2 SVGAGI. J was trimmed by 4 bases and V by 6 bases; bases with no gene match: 6. This CDR3 spans 14 amino acids. The CDR3 nucleotides are TGTGCCAGCAGAGGGACAGGGAAAGCCTATGGCTACACCTTC. Protein: CASRGTGKAYGYTF.

This chain uses TRBV5-6 with TRBJ2-1; TRBD2 matches at 13 bases. The trim removed 4 bases at V and 5 bases at J, leaving 6 bases unmatched. CDR1 SGHDT and CDR2 YYEEEE come from the germline V gene. The CDR3 loop spans 16 amino acids. Here the CDR3 reads CASSLRTSGGHNEQFF. The CDR3 DNA sequence: TGTGCCAGCAGCCTGCGGACTAGCGGGGGCCACAATGAGCAGTTCTTC.

The rearrangement links TRBV7-2 to TRBJ2-7; 10 bases fit TRBD1. This CDR3 has 14 amino acids. Germline V gene sequence: CDR1 SGHTA, CDR2 FQGNSA. J was trimmed by 5 bases and V by 1 base; bases with no gene match: 2. CDR3 bases: TGTGCCAGCAGCTTAGGGGACAGGGGCCACGAGCAGTACTTC. It translates to CASSLGDRGHEQYF.

The CDR3 region is CASTMGGKNTEAFF. The DNA for the CDR3 is TGTGCCAGCACCATGGGGGGTAAGAACACTGAAGCTTTCTTT. The chain links TRBV28 to TRBJ1-1, with a possible D match to TRBD1 (5 bases). The CDR3 length is 14 residues. Germline V CDR1 and CDR2: MDHEN, SYDVKM. The V and J ends lost 7 bases and 1 base respectively, with 13 bases between them.

The chain uses TRBV30 and TRBJ1-2; no clear D gene. CDR1 and CDR2 (germline): GTSNPN, SVGIG (reference sequence). The CDR3 has 13 residues. The germline V and J ends were trimmed by 0 bases and 8 bases, with 13 bases remaining between them. CDR3 bases: TGTGCCTGGAGTGTAGGAAATGTGGGCGGCTACACCTTC. Translation gives CAWSVGNVGGYTF.

The chain links TRBV7-8 to TRBJ2-5; 8 nucleotides line up with TRBD1. With 3 bases clipped from V and 4 bases from J, the junction kept 10 bases outside the gene matches. The CDR3 contains 16 residues. Germline V gene lookup returns CDR1 SGHVS and CDR2 FQNEAQ. CDR3 region: CASSLVTGTGPETQYF. The CDR3, as DNA: TGTGCCAGCAGCTTGGTTACCGGGACAGGACCAGAGACCCAGTACTTC.

This clone has ten or more counts. The chain couples TRBV7-2 to TRBJ2-3; D unresolved. Germline V gives CDR1 SGHTA, CDR2 FQGNSA. This CDR3 spans 15 amino acids. Trimming cost V 5 bases and J 1 base, with 13 bases left between them. In nucleotides, the CDR3 is TGTGCCAGCAGCCCCAGTTCGCACCGCACAGATACGCAGTATTTT. The encoded protein is CASSPSSHRTDTQYF.

The chain links TRBV2 to TRBJ1-4; tentative D call: TRBD1 (5 bases). The V gene lost 4 bases and the J gene lost 11 bases, with 14 bases spanning the gap. The germline V gene encodes CDR1 SNHLY and CDR2 FYNNEI. The CDR3 covers 13 residues. CDR3 loop: CASSGDEGRKLFF. The DNA of the CDR3 is TGTGCCAGCAGTGGGGACGAGGGCCGGAAACTGTTTTTT.

This chain links TRBV15 with TRBJ2-5; 8 nucleotides agree with TRBD1. The ends lost 5 bases at V and 5 bases at J; junction bases unmatched: 7. The CDR3 sequence is 14 residues long. Germline lookup yields CDR1 LNHNV and CDR2 YYDKDF (reference sequence). As DNA, the CDR3 is TGTGCCACCAGCGGTACAGGGGGTGGCGAGACCCAGTACTTC. Its protein product is CATSGTGGGETQYF.